This T cell receptor (beta chain) was sequenced in a study of blood T cell repertoires in COVID-19. TCRdb's copy holds only in-frame clones and misses some; the assay was immunoSEQ multiplex PCR. The sample has about 100,000 clones; 86% are singletons. The germline V gene has CDR1 GTSNPN and CDR2 SVGIG (reference sequence). Deletions cut 3 bases from V and 1 base from J, with 18 bases between. This CDR3 has 16 residues. The V call is TRBV30, the J call TRBJ1-2; tentatively, D is TRBD1 (6 bases). The TCR comes from a woman aged 50 to 60 who had recovered from COVID-19. Sample: PBMCs or T cells enriched from blood (not recorded which). CDR3 in DNA: TGTGCCTGGAGAGTTTTCGGACAGCCGAATAACTATGGCTACACCTTC. Translated, it gives CAWRVFGQPNNYGYTF.